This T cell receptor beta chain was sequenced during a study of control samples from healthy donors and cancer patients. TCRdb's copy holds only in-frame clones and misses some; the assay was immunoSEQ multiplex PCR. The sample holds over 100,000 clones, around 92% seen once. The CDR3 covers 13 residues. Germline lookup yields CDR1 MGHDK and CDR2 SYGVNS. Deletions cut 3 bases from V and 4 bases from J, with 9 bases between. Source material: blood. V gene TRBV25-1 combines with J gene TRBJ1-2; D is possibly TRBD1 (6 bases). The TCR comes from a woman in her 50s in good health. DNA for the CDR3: TGTGCCAGCAGTGACCGACAGGCCTATGGCTACACCTTC. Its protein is CASSDRQAYGYTF.